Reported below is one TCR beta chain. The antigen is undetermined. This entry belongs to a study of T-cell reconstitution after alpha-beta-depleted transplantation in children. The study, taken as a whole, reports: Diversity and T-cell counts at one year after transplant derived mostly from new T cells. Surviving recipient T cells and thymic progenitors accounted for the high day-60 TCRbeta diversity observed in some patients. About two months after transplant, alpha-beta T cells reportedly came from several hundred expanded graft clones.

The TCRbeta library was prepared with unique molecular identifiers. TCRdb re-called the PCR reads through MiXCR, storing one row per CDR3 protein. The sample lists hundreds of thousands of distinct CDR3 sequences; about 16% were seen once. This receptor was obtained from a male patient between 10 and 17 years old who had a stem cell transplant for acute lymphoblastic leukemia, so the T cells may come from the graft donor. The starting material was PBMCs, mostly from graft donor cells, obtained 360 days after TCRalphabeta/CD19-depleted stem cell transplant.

The CDR3 DNA follows: TGTGCCAGCAGTTTATTCGAGCGGAGATACAATGAGCAGTTCTTC. Amino acid sequence: CASSLFERRYNEQFF. The chain recombines TRBV27 with TRBJ2-1; the D gene is possibly TRBD2 (5 bases). Deletions cut 1 base from V and 4 bases from J, with 11 bases between. The CDR3 is 15 amino acids. The germline gives CDR1 MNHEY, CDR2 SMNVEV (reference sequence).